This is a list of T cell receptor beta chains from one sample in a study of PD-L1 blockade in urothelial cancer. Here immunoSEQ multiplex PCR was the method, and the copy in TCRdb shows in-frame clones only, minus some. The sample carries roughly 20,000 clones, 88% recorded once. The source material was PBMCs, sampled around atezolizumab (anti-PD-L1) treatment. All receptors derive from a man aged 45 to 65 with urothelial cancer. CDR3s include the opening cysteine and the closing phenylalanine or tryptophan. The D gene is left open where the match is weak. For some rows the clone size is stated as once, few or many, or as a class when expanded; others skip it.

size	V	D	J	DNA	CDR3
medium-sized	TRBV13	TRBD2	TRBJ2-7	TGTGCCAGCAGCGAAGAGCGGGAGGGCCGCGACGAGCAGTACTTC	CASSEEREGRDEQYF
NA	TRBV18	TRBD1	TRBJ1-2	TGTGCCAGCTCACCAACGCCGGGACAGGGGCCGACTGGCTATGGCTACACCTTC	CASSPTPGQGPTGYGYTF
NA	TRBV28	TRBD1	TRBJ2-1	TGTGTCACAGCGGGACAGGGCGATGAGCAGTTCTTC	CVTAGQGDEQFF
NA	TRBV11-2	NA	TRBJ1-1	TGTGCCAGCAGCTTAACAGTCTTCGGGGTTGAAGCTTTCTTT	CASSLTVFGVEAFF
few	TRBV7-2	NA	TRBJ2-1	TGTGCCAGCAACTACTGGCCATACAATGAGCAGTTCTTC	CASNYWPYNEQFF
NA	TRBV11-1	NA	TRBJ1-5	TGTGCCAGGGGGGCTAGAGGCAATCAGCCCCAGCATTTT	CARGARGNQPQHF
once	TRBV7-9	TRBD1	TRBJ2-7	TGTGCCAGCAGCTTTCGGGACAGCTCCTACGAGCAGTACTTC	CASSFRDSSYEQYF
NA	TRBV10-3	TRBD1	TRBJ1-5	TGTGCCATCAGGGAGGGCCCCGACAGGGTTGGTCAGCCCCAGCATTTT	CAIREGPDRVGQPQHF
few	TRBV6-5	TRBD1	TRBJ2-7	TGTGCCAGCAGCTGGGACAGGGTGTCCGAGCAGTACTTC	CASSWDRVSEQYF
NA	TRBV11-2	TRBD2	TRBJ2-7	TGTGCCAGCAGCTTATCCAGGACTAGCGTAGGCGGGTACTTC	CASSLSRTSVGGYF
NA	TRBV19	TRBD1	TRBJ1-2	TGTGCCAGTACCCAAGGACAGGGCCGCTGGGGCTACACCTTC	CASTQGQGRWGYTF
few	TRBV6-5	NA	TRBJ2-2	TGTGCCAGCACTTTGAGGGTGGGCACCGGGGAGCTGTTTTTT	CASTLRVGTGELFF
NA	TRBV7-9	NA	TRBJ1-1	TGTGCCAGCAGCGTTAGTAGAAACACTGAAGCTTTCTTT	CASSVSRNTEAFF
NA	TRBV4-2	TRBD1	TRBJ2-3	TGTGCCAGCAGCCAAGTGACAGGGGAAGATACGCAGTATTTT	CASSQVTGEDTQYF
once	TRBV19	NA	TRBJ2-5	TGTGCCAGTAGTGCAGGCTGGGAGACCCAGTACTTC	CASSAGWETQYF
NA	TRBV10-3	NA	TRBJ1-3	TGTGCCGTCGAAAGGGGGGGCTCTGGAAACACCATATATTTT	CAVERGGSGNTIYF
NA	TRBV15	NA	TRBJ2-7	TGTGCCACCAGCAGAGAATGGGGATCAGGGCCCTACGAGCAGTACTTC	CATSREWGSGPYEQYF
NA	TRBV6-6	NA	TRBJ2-4	TGTGCCAGCATGCGGGGATCTGCCAAAAACATTCAGTACTTC	CASMRGSAKNIQYF
NA	TRBV7-9	NA	TRBJ1-5	TGTGCCAGCAGCTCCCGGGGTGCCCTATGGAATCAGCCCCAGCATTTT	CASSSRGALWNQPQHF
NA	TRBV7-2	TRBD1	TRBJ1-2	TGTGCCAGCAGCCGTCCGGGACAGGGAGGCGGCTACACCTTC	CASSRPGQGGGYTF
NA	TRBV28	NA	TRBJ2-5	TGTGCCAGCAGCCCGATAACCCCAGGGATCTCGGCCCAGTACTTC	CASSPITPGISAQYF
NA	TRBV18	TRBD2	TRBJ2-3	TGTGCCAGCTCACCGTTTTCGACGAGCGGGAGGACGCACACAGATACGCAGTATTTT	CASSPFSTSGRTHTDTQYF
NA	TRBV6-5	TRBD2	TRBJ2-1	TGTGCCAGCAGTTCCGGGAGGGAATTTTACAATGAGCAGTTCTTC	CASSSGREFYNEQFF
NA	TRBV5-4	TRBD2	TRBJ2-5	TGTGCCAGCAGTCCAGGGACTAGCGGTTACCAAGAGACCCAGTACTTC	CASSPGTSGYQETQYF
NA	TRBV28	NA	TRBJ1-1	TGTGCCAGCAGTACGTACAGGGACCTGAACACTGAAGCTTTCTTT	CASSTYRDLNTEAFF
NA	TRBV5-5	TRBD1	TRBJ2-1	TGTGCCAGCAGCTTTACAGGGGCCTCCTACAATGAGCAGTTCTTC	CASSFTGASYNEQFF
NA	TRBV27	NA	TRBJ2-5	TGTGCCAGCAGTTTGTGGGGAAAAACAGGGAATAGGATTTGGCAAGAGACCCAGTACTTC	CASSLWGKTGNRIWQETQYF
NA	TRBV30	TRBD1	TRBJ2-1	TGTGCCTGGAGTGTAAGGGACAGGCGCAATGAGCAGTTCTTC	CAWSVRDRRNEQFF
NA	TRBV7-9	TRBD1	TRBJ2-7	TGTGCCAGCAGCTTTTCAGGGGGAACGGGTTACGAGCAGTACTTC	CASSFSGGTGYEQYF
NA	TRBV27	TRBD1	TRBJ1-4	TGTGCCAGCAGTTTAACAGGGGGGGAAAAACTGTTTTTT	CASSLTGGEKLFF
NA	TRBV4-2	NA	TRBJ2-1	TGTGCCAGCAGCCAAGAAATGTTCGGTGAGCAGTTCTTC	CASSQEMFGEQFF
NA	TRBV19	TRBD1	TRBJ1-2	TGTGCCAGTAGAGACGGACAGGGCGGCCATGGCTACACCTTC	CASRDGQGGHGYTF
NA	TRBV12-5	TRBD1	TRBJ1-2	TGTGCTAGTGCCCAGGGGGCCTTTGGCTACACCTTC	CASAQGAFGYTF
NA	TRBV11-2	NA	TRBJ2-4	TGTGCCAGCAGCGCTATTCGAGCCAAAAACATTCAGTACTTC	CASSAIRAKNIQYF
NA	TRBV9	NA	TRBJ1-3	TGTGCCAGCAGCCTTAGAGGGTCCTCCGTCGCTGGAAACACCATATATTTT	CASSLRGSSVAGNTIYF
NA	TRBV7-3	TRBD1	TRBJ1-6	TGTGCCAGCAGCTTACAGGGGGCCTTAAATTCACCCCTCCACTTT	CASSLQGALNSPLHF
NA	TRBV7-9	TRBD1	TRBJ2-5	TGTGCCAGCAGCACAGGGGGCTGGGAGACCCAGTACTTC	CASSTGGWETQYF
NA	TRBV19	NA	TRBJ1-1	TGTGCCAGTAGTATATCCGGGGCTGAAGCTTTCTTT	CASSISGAEAFF
NA	TRBV5-4	TRBD1	TRBJ2-5	TGTGCCAGCAGCCGCGGGACAGGCCAAGAGACCCAGTACTTC	CASSRGTGQETQYF
NA	TRBV10-3	TRBD2	TRBJ2-3	TGTGCCATCAGCCGACTAGCGGGGGGGCCCGGGGATACGCAGTATTTT	CAISRLAGGPGDTQYF
NA	TRBV6-6	TRBD1	TRBJ1-2	TGTGCCAGCAGTTACCGGACAGGGGCAGATGGCTACACCTTC	CASSYRTGADGYTF
NA	TRBV11-3	TRBD1	TRBJ2-7	TGTGCCAGCAGCTCCCACAGGGGGTCCTACGAGCAGTACTTC	CASSSHRGSYEQYF
NA	TRBV25-1	TRBD1	TRBJ2-5	TGTGCCAGCAGGTTGACAGGGGGGTGGGAGACCCAGTACTTC	CASRLTGGWETQYF
NA	TRBV19	TRBD1	TRBJ2-7	TGTGCCAGTACCCGTGGAGGACAGGACTCCTACGAGCAGTACTTC	CASTRGGQDSYEQYF
NA	TRBV5-4	TRBD2	TRBJ2-5	TGTGCCAGCAGCTTGTTCCCCGGCGGGAGGCAAGAGACCCAGTACTTC	CASSLFPGGRQETQYF
few	TRBV7-9	TRBD1	TRBJ1-4	TGTGCCAGCAGCTTAGACGGGACAGGATGGGGAGGGAAACTGTTTTTT	CASSLDGTGWGGKLFF
few	TRBV6-1	NA	TRBJ1-2	TGTGCCAGCATTGCGGGGCTCCCGTCTAACTATGGCTACACCTTC	CASIAGLPSNYGYTF
NA	TRBV7-7	NA	TRBJ1-4	TGTGCCAGCAGCCGGACAGAAACTGAAAAACTGTTTTTT	CASSRTETEKLFF
NA	TRBV9	TRBD2	TRBJ2-1	TGTGCCAGCAGCGTAGCCCTAACGGGACTAGCGGCCTACAATGAGCAGTTCTTC	CASSVALTGLAAYNEQFF
NA	TRBV18	TRBD1	TRBJ1-2	TGTGCCAGCTCAATGGGACAGAACGAACCTGGCTACACCTTC	CASSMGQNEPGYTF
NA	TRBV2	TRBD2	TRBJ2-3	TGTGCCAGCAGCCAAGGACTAGCGGGGGGGAGTGGCACAGATACGCAGTATTTT	CASSQGLAGGSGTDTQYF
NA	TRBV30	NA	TRBJ1-5	TGTGCCTGGAGTCCAGGGCCTGGGCAGCCCCAGCATTTT	CAWSPGPGQPQHF